A selection of T cell receptor beta chains follows, all from one sample in a study of blood T cell repertoires in COVID-19. Produced via immunoSEQ multiplex PCR; TCRdb's table is partial and in-frame only. The table includes about 250,000 clones, 87% detected once. The source material was peripheral blood. All receptors come from a man younger than 35 with active or convalescent COVID-19. Each CDR3 is given with its conserved first and last residue. The D gene is left open where the match is weak. Expanded clones are given a class, and other clones once, few, many or no size at all.

V gene: TRBV6-6
J gene: TRBJ1-1
clone size: NA
D gene: TRBD1
CDR3 protein: CASSYAGGGNTEAFF
CDR3 DNA: TGTGCCAGCAGTTACGCTGGAGGGGGCAATACTGAAGCTTTCTTT

V gene: TRBV28
J gene: TRBJ2-7
clone size: NA
D gene: NA
CDR3 protein: CASGTGIPYEQYF
CDR3 DNA: TGTGCCAGCGGAACAGGGATTCCCTACGAGCAGTACTTC

V gene: TRBV5-1
J gene: TRBJ2-1
clone size: NA
D gene: NA
CDR3 protein: CASSVEFQQFF
CDR3 DNA: TGCGCCAGCAGCGTAGAATTCCAGCAGTTCTTC

V gene: TRBV10-3
J gene: TRBJ2-1
clone size: NA
D gene: NA
CDR3 protein: CAISEFKLNEQFF
CDR3 DNA: TGTGCCATCAGTGAGTTTAAGCTTAATGAGCAGTTCTTC

V gene: TRBV2
J gene: TRBJ2-3
clone size: NA
D gene: NA
CDR3 protein: CASKREGTSDTQYF
CDR3 DNA: TGTGCCAGCAAACGAGAGGGGACTTCAGATACGCAGTATTTT

V gene: TRBV28
J gene: TRBJ2-5
clone size: few
D gene: TRBD1
CDR3 protein: CASSTQGGVGQGAETQYF
CDR3 DNA: TGTGCCAGCAGTACGCAAGGAGGGGTCGGGCAGGGGGCGGAGACCCAGTACTTC

V gene: TRBV5-4
J gene: TRBJ2-1
clone size: NA
D gene: NA
CDR3 protein: CASSLGGRMNNEQFF
CDR3 DNA: TGTGCCAGCAGCTTGGGGGGCCGTATGAACAATGAGCAGTTCTTC

V gene: TRBV5-4
J gene: TRBJ2-5
clone size: NA
D gene: TRBD1
CDR3 protein: CASSSVGQGKETQYF
CDR3 DNA: TGTGCCAGCAGCTCGGTTGGACAGGGCAAAGAGACCCAGTACTTC

V gene: TRBV6-1
J gene: TRBJ2-1
clone size: NA
D gene: TRBD2
CDR3 protein: CASSESLAGGYNEQFF
CDR3 DNA: TGTGCCAGCAGTGAGTCCCTAGCGGGGGGTTACAATGAGCAGTTCTTC

V gene: TRBV9
J gene: TRBJ2-1
clone size: once
D gene: NA
CDR3 protein: CASSTQNYNEQFF
CDR3 DNA: TGTGCCAGCAGCACCCAGAACTACAATGAGCAGTTCTTC

V gene: TRBV9
J gene: TRBJ2-1
clone size: NA
D gene: NA
CDR3 protein: CASSVRDNEQFF
CDR3 DNA: TGTGCCAGCAGCGTCCGCGACAATGAGCAGTTCTTC

V gene: TRBV5-1
J gene: TRBJ2-7
clone size: NA
D gene: TRBD2
CDR3 protein: CASSREGDGNYEQYF
CDR3 DNA: TGCGCCAGCAGCCGGGAGGGGGACGGAAACTACGAGCAGTACTTC

V gene: TRBV11-2
J gene: TRBJ2-1
clone size: NA
D gene: TRBD2
CDR3 protein: CASSLDPPFLAGDYNEQFF
CDR3 DNA: TGTGCCAGCAGCTTAGATCCCCCCTTTCTGGCGGGAGATTACAATGAGCAGTTCTTC

V gene: TRBV13
J gene: TRBJ2-7
clone size: NA
D gene: TRBD2
CDR3 protein: CASSQRSLAGGPVTYEQYF
CDR3 DNA: TGTGCCAGCAGCCAACGTTCGCTAGCGGGAGGGCCGGTGACCTACGAGCAGTACTTC

V gene: TRBV9
J gene: TRBJ1-1
clone size: NA
D gene: NA
CDR3 protein: CASSDAGENTEAFF
CDR3 DNA: TGTGCCAGCAGCGACGCAGGGGAAAACACTGAAGCTTTCTTT

V gene: TRBV5-1
J gene: TRBJ2-3
clone size: NA
D gene: TRBD2
CDR3 protein: CASSASSGGATDTQYF
CDR3 DNA: TGCGCCAGCAGCGCTTCTAGCGGGGGGGCGACAGATACGCAGTATTTT

V gene: TRBV7-2
J gene: TRBJ2-1
clone size: NA
D gene: NA
CDR3 protein: CASRPLYGESAQQFF
CDR3 DNA: TGTGCCAGCCGCCCTCTGTATGGGGAGTCAGCTCAGCAGTTCTTC

V gene: TRBV2
J gene: TRBJ1-2
clone size: NA
D gene: TRBD1
CDR3 protein: CASSESWQGASGYTF
CDR3 DNA: TGTGCCAGCAGTGAAAGCTGGCAGGGGGCGAGTGGCTACACCTTC

V gene: TRBV9
J gene: TRBJ2-2
clone size: NA
D gene: NA
CDR3 protein: CASSVDHGVGELFF
CDR3 DNA: TGTGCCAGCAGCGTAGATCACGGTGTCGGGGAGCTGTTTTTT

V gene: TRBV13
J gene: TRBJ2-7
clone size: NA
D gene: TRBD1
CDR3 protein: CASSFGQGEHEQYF
CDR3 DNA: TGTGCCAGCAGCTTTGGGCAGGGGGAGCACGAGCAGTACTTC

V gene: TRBV2
J gene: TRBJ1-2
clone size: NA
D gene: TRBD1
CDR3 protein: CASSEARGQGDPYGYTF
CDR3 DNA: TGTGCCAGCAGTGAAGCGCGGGGCCAGGGGGATCCCTATGGCTACACCTTC

V gene: TRBV6-2/TRBV6-3
J gene: TRBJ1-5
clone size: NA
D gene: TRBD1
CDR3 protein: CASSPTGPHQPQHF
CDR3 DNA: TGTGCCAGCAGTCCGACAGGGCCCCATCAGCCCCAGCATTTT

V gene: TRBV6-2/TRBV6-3
J gene: TRBJ1-1
clone size: NA
D gene: TRBD1
CDR3 protein: CASSSRDREGSVAEAFF
CDR3 DNA: TGTGCCAGCAGTTCTAGGGACAGGGAAGGTTCAGTCGCTGAAGCTTTCTTT

V gene: TRBV4-2
J gene: TRBJ2-3
clone size: NA
D gene: TRBD2
CDR3 protein: CASSQEVLAGSTDTQYF
CDR3 DNA: TGTGCCAGCAGCCAAGAGGTCCTAGCGGGAAGCACAGATACGCAGTATTTT

V gene: TRBV7-6
J gene: TRBJ2-7
clone size: NA
D gene: TRBD2
CDR3 protein: CASSFRAGGTYEQYF
CDR3 DNA: TGTGCCAGCAGCTTTCGAGCGGGAGGGACCTACGAGCAGTACTTC

V gene: TRBV30
J gene: TRBJ2-7
clone size: NA
D gene: TRBD2
CDR3 protein: CAWSIPRTSSYEQYF
CDR3 DNA: TGTGCCTGGAGTATTCCGAGGACTAGCTCCTACGAGCAGTACTTC

V gene: TRBV10-1
J gene: TRBJ1-1
clone size: NA
D gene: NA
CDR3 protein: CASSESGVRNDRDTNTEAFF
CDR3 DNA: TGCGCCAGCAGTGAGTCCGGTGTACGGAACGACCGGGACACAAACACTGAAGCTTTCTTT

V gene: TRBV28
J gene: TRBJ2-2
clone size: NA
D gene: NA
CDR3 protein: CASSLLGPNTGELFF
CDR3 DNA: TGTGCCAGCAGTTTATTGGGGCCGAACACCGGGGAGCTGTTTTTT

V gene: TRBV19
J gene: TRBJ1-5
clone size: NA
D gene: TRBD1
CDR3 protein: CASSYGTGGSRNNQPQHF
CDR3 DNA: TGTGCCAGTAGTTATGGGACAGGGGGAAGTAGGAACAATCAGCCCCAGCATTTT

V gene: TRBV9
J gene: TRBJ1-2
clone size: NA
D gene: NA
CDR3 protein: CASGGQYLYGYTF
CDR3 DNA: TGTGCCAGCGGGGGACAATATCTCTATGGCTACACCTTC

V gene: TRBV5-4
J gene: TRBJ1-1
clone size: NA
D gene: TRBD1
CDR3 protein: CASSSPGGRTEAFF
CDR3 DNA: TGTGCCAGCAGCTCCCCAGGGGGCAGGACTGAAGCTTTCTTT

V gene: TRBV18
J gene: TRBJ1-1
clone size: NA
D gene: TRBD1
CDR3 protein: CASSPEAGGRTEAFF
CDR3 DNA: TGTGCCAGCTCACCTGAAGCAGGGGGACGCACTGAAGCTTTCTTT

V gene: TRBV5-1
J gene: TRBJ1-6
clone size: NA
D gene: TRBD1
CDR3 protein: CASSLTGEDSPLHF
CDR3 DNA: TGCGCCAGCAGCCTCACAGGGGAGGATTCACCCCTCCACTTT

V gene: TRBV27
J gene: TRBJ2-5
clone size: NA
D gene: TRBD1
CDR3 protein: CASSLNPGQQETQYF
CDR3 DNA: TGTGCCAGCAGCCTGAACCCGGGACAGCAAGAGACCCAGTACTTC

V gene: TRBV9
J gene: TRBJ2-2
clone size: NA
D gene: TRBD2
CDR3 protein: CASSTGTSGKNTGELFF
CDR3 DNA: TGTGCCAGCAGCACAGGGACTAGCGGGAAGAACACCGGGGAGCTGTTTTTT

V gene: TRBV7-2
J gene: TRBJ1-2
clone size: NA
D gene: NA
CDR3 protein: CASSLARSTDGYTF
CDR3 DNA: TGTGCCAGCAGCTTAGCGAGGAGTACCGATGGCTACACCTTC

V gene: TRBV2
J gene: TRBJ1-5
clone size: NA
D gene: TRBD1
CDR3 protein: CASSPTGARQPQHF
CDR3 DNA: TGTGCCAGCAGCCCGACAGGGGCGAGGCAGCCCCAGCATTTT

V gene: TRBV9
J gene: TRBJ2-1
clone size: NA
D gene: NA
CDR3 protein: CASSVGGRTTSHEQFF
CDR3 DNA: TGTGCCAGCAGCGTAGGAGGGAGGACGACCTCCCATGAGCAGTTCTTC

V gene: TRBV10-3
J gene: TRBJ1-4
clone size: NA
D gene: TRBD1
CDR3 protein: CAISELRQGIREKLFF
CDR3 DNA: TGTGCCATCAGTGAGCTCAGACAGGGCATTCGGGAAAAACTGTTTTTT

V gene: TRBV29-1
J gene: TRBJ1-1
clone size: NA
D gene: NA
CDR3 protein: CSVEGHTEAFF
CDR3 DNA: TGCAGCGTTGAGGGGCACACTGAAGCTTTCTTT

V gene: TRBV10-3
J gene: TRBJ2-7
clone size: NA
D gene: TRBD1
CDR3 protein: CAISGTGGLHEQYF
CDR3 DNA: TGTGCCATCTCGGGGACAGGGGGCCTCCACGAGCAGTACTTC

V gene: TRBV9
J gene: TRBJ2-7
clone size: NA
D gene: TRBD2
CDR3 protein: CASSAPRAGLAGDEQYF
CDR3 DNA: TGTGCCAGCAGCGCGCCAAGAGCCGGACTAGCGGGAGACGAGCAGTACTTC

V gene: TRBV19
J gene: TRBJ1-5
clone size: NA
D gene: NA
CDR3 protein: CASSIDGGSNQPQHF
CDR3 DNA: TGTGCCAGTAGTATAGATGGAGGGAGCAATCAGCCCCAGCATTTT

V gene: TRBV9
J gene: TRBJ2-1
clone size: NA
D gene: TRBD2
CDR3 protein: CASSPWGGRGYNEQFF
CDR3 DNA: TGTGCCAGCAGCCCTTGGGGGGGTAGAGGCTACAATGAGCAGTTCTTC

V gene: TRBV11-2
J gene: TRBJ2-7
clone size: once
D gene: TRBD2
CDR3 protein: CASSLDLISGSGSYEQYF
CDR3 DNA: TGTGCCAGCAGCTTAGATCTTATTAGCGGGAGTGGCTCCTACGAGCAGTACTTC

V gene: TRBV6-5
J gene: TRBJ1-4
clone size: NA
D gene: NA
CDR3 protein: CASFPVATNEKLFF
CDR3 DNA: TGTGCCAGCTTTCCGGTTGCAACTAATGAAAAACTGTTTTTT

V gene: TRBV7-8
J gene: TRBJ2-7
clone size: few
D gene: NA
CDR3 protein: CASSTGGGEQYF
CDR3 DNA: TGTGCCAGCAGCACAGGGGGGGGTGAGCAGTACTTC